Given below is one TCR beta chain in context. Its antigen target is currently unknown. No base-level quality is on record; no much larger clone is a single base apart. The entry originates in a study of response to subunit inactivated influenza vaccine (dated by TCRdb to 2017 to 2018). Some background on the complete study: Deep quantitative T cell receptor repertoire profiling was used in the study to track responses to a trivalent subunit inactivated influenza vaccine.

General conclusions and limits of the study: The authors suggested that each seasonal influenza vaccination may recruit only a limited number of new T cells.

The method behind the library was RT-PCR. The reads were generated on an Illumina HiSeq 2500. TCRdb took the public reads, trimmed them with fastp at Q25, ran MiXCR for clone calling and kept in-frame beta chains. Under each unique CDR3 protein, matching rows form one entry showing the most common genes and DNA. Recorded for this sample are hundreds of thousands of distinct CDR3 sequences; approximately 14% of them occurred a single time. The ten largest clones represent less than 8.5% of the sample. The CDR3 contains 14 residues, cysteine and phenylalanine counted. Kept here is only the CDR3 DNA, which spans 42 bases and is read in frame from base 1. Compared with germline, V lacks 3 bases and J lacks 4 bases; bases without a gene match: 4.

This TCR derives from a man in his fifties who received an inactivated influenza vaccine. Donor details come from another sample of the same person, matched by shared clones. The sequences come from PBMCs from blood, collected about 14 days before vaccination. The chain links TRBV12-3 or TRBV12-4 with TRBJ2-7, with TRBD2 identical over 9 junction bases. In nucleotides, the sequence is TGTGCCAGCAGTTTGCGGGGGGGCCATTACGAGCAGTACTTC. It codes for CASSLRGGHYEQYF.